This note documents a single TCR beta chain sequence. What it binds is unknown. The source of the sample is a study of a mutant IDH1 vaccine in newly diagnosed glioma. The CDR3 runs 16 residues. Trimming removed 0 bases at V and 0 bases at J, with 9 bases between. Germline V gene data show CDR1 as MNHNY and CDR2 as SVGAGI (reference sequence). Libraries were prepared by immunoSEQ multiplex PCR; TCRdb keeps only in-frame clonotypes and omits some of them. This table holds about 36,000 clones, roughly 80% found once. The time point was: week 11, during vaccination. With topical imiquimod, each dose of the vaccine consisted of 300 ug of mutant IDH1 20-mer peptide.

The source is a woman in her 30s with glioma. Some clones in this sample may be carry-over from other donors' samples. V usage is TRBV6-6 and J usage is TRBJ1-5, with D hard to call. The sequencing used peripheral blood mononuclear cells (PBMCs), collected from a glioma patient whose treatment included an IDH1 peptide vaccine. For the CDR3, the DNA is TGTGCCAGCAGTTACTCGAGCAGTTATAGCAATCAGCCCCAGCATTTT. Amino acids: CASSYSSSYSNQPQHF.